This T cell receptor (beta chain) was documented in a study of T cell changes during pregnancy in multiple sclerosis. The trim removed 5 bases at V and 7 bases at J, leaving 6 bases unmatched. Germline CDR1 is MGHRA and CDR2 is YSYEKL. This CDR3 spans 15 amino acids. The method was immunoSEQ multiplex PCR; TCRdb's version includes in-frame clones alone and lacks a portion of them. This table has 45,000 to 55,000 clones, around 92% appearing once. This material consisted of peripheral blood, taken after pregnancy. The rearrangement uses TRBV4-1 and TRBJ2-1; 12 nucleotides match TRBD2. The TCR comes from a female donor with multiple sclerosis, enrolled in a pregnancy study. CDR3 amino acids: CASSASGGAGNEQFF. The CDR3 region has the DNA TGCGCCAGCAGCGCTAGCGGGGGGGCGGGGAATGAGCAGTTCTTC.